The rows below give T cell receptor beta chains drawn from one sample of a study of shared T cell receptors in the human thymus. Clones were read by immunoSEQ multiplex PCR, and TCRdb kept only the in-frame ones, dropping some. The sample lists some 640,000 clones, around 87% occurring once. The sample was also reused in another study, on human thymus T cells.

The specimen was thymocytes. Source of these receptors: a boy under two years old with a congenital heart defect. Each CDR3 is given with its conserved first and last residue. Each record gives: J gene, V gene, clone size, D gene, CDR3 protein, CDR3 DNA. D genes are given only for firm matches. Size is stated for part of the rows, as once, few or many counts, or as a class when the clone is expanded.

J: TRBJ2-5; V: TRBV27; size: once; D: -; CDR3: CASSGQNQETQYF; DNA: TGTGCCAGCAGTGGGCAGAACCAAGAGACCCAGTACTTC
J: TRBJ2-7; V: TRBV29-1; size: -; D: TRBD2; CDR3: CSVGTSGRKSSYEQYF; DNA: TGCAGCGTTGGTACTAGCGGGCGGAAATCGTCCTACGAGCAGTACTTC
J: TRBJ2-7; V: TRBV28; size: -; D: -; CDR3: CASSSLTGSSYEQYF; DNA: TGTGCCAGCAGTTCCTTAACAGGGAGCTCCTACGAGCAGTACTTC
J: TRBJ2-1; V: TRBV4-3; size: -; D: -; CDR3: CASSPVRGNEQFF; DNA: TGCGCCAGCAGCCCCGTTAGGGGCAATGAGCAGTTCTTC
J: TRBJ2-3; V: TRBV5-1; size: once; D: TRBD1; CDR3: CASSYGTATDTQYF; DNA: TGCGCCAGCAGCTACGGGACAGCGACCGATACGCAGTATTTT
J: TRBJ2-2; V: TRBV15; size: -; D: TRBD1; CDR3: CATSNRDRDTGELFF; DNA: TGTGCCACCAGCAACCGGGACAGGGACACCGGGGAGCTGTTTTTT
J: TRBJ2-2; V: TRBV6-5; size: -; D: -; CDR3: CASSYVTGGVGELFF; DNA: TGTGCCAGCAGTTACGTGACAGGTGGTGTAGGGGAGCTGTTTTTT
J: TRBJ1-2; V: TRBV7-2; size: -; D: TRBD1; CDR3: CASTWGQGAGYTF; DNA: TGTGCCAGCACCTGGGGACAGGGGGCTGGCTACACCTTC
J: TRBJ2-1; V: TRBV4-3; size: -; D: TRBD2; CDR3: CASSQGGLAGIGYEQFF; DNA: TGCGCCAGCAGCCAAGGGGGACTAGCGGGAATCGGGTATGAGCAGTTCTTC
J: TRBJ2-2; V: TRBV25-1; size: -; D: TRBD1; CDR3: CASRKQGSNTGELFF; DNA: TGTGCCAGCAGAAAACAGGGGTCGAACACCGGGGAGCTGTTTTTT
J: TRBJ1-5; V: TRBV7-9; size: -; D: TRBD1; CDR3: CASSTGDSNQPQHF; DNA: TGTGCCAGCAGCACAGGGGATAGCAATCAGCCCCAGCATTTT
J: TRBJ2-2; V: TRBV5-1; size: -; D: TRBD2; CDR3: CASSTPGLPNTGELFF; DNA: TGCGCCAGCAGCACCCCGGGACTACCGAACACCGGGGAGCTGTTTTTT
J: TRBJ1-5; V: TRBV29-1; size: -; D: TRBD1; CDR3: CSVAGQGQPQHF; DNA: TGCAGCGTTGCGGGACAGGGTCAGCCCCAGCATTTT
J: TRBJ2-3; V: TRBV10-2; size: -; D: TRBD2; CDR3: CASSGLPGTRRTDTQYF; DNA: TGCGCCAGCAGTGGCCTCCCCGGGACTAGACGCACAGATACGCAGTATTTT
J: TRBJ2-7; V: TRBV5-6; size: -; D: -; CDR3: CASSFRGAGYEQYF; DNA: TGTGCCAGCAGCTTCAGGGGCGCAGGTTACGAGCAGTACTTC
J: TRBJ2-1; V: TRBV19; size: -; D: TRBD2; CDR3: CASSMGREGSYNEQFF; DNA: TGTGCCAGTAGTATGGGGCGGGAGGGCTCCTACAATGAGCAGTTCTTC
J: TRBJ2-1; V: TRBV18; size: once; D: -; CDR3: CASSPQVRGHNEQFF; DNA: TGTGCCAGCTCACCACAGGTCAGGGGACACAATGAGCAGTTCTTC
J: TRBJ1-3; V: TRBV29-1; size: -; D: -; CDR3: CSVVSVRGSGNTIYF; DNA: TGCAGCGTTGTGTCGGTTAGGGGCTCTGGAAACACCATATATTTT
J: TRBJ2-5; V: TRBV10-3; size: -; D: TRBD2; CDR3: CAISAGGYQETQYF; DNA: TGTGCCATCAGTGCGGGGGGGTACCAAGAGACCCAGTACTTC
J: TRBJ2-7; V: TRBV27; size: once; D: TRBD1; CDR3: CASSLRGQGIHEQYF; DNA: TGTGCCAGCAGTTTGAGGGGACAGGGGATCCACGAGCAGTACTTC
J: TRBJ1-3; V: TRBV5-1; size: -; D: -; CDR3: CASSLLGAGGNTIYF; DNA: TGCGCCAGCAGCTTGCTGGGGGCCGGTGGAAACACCATATATTTT
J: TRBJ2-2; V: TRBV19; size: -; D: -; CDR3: CASSLPQERTDGELFF; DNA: TGTGCCAGTAGTCTACCCCAGGAGCGGACAGACGGGGAGCTGTTTTTT
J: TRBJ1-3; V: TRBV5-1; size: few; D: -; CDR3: CASSLKGSSGNTIYF; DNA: TGCGCCAGCAGCTTAAAAGGGAGCTCTGGAAACACCATATATTTT
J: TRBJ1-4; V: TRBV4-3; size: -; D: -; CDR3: CASSQDCVGAIEKLFF; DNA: TGCGCCAGCAGCCAAGATTGTGTTGGGGCCATTGAAAAACTGTTTTTT
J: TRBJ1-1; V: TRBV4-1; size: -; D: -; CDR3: CASSQGNRLNTEAFF; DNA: TGCGCCAGCAGCCAAGGTAACAGACTGAACACTGAAGCTTTCTTT
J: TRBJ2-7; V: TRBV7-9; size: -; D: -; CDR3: CASSYGNYEQYF; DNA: TGTGCCAGCAGCTACGGGAACTACGAGCAGTACTTC
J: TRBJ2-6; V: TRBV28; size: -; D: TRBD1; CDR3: CASSLDARDRESGANVLTF; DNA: TGTGCCAGCAGTCTTGATGCCCGGGACAGGGAATCTGGGGCCAACGTCCTGACTTTC
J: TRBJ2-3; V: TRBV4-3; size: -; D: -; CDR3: CASSQDSAVTDTQYF; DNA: TGCGCCAGCAGCCAAGACAGTGCGGTCACAGATACGCAGTATTTT
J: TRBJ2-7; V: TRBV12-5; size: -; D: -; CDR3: CASGNIGQTYEQYF; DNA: TGTGCTAGTGGTAACATTGGCCAAACCTACGAGCAGTACTTC
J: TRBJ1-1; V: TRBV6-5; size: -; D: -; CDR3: CASSFQGAEAFF; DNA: TGTGCCAGCAGTTTCCAGGGTGCTGAAGCTTTCTTT
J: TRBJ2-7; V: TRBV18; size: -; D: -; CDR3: CASSPEPTPSYEQYF; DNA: TGTGCCAGCTCACCAGAGCCTACCCCCTCCTACGAGCAGTACTTC
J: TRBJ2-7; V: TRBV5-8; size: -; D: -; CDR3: CASSPEKDRQKHSYEQYF; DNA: TGTGCCAGCAGCCCCGAGAAAGATAGACAGAAACACTCCTACGAGCAGTACTTC
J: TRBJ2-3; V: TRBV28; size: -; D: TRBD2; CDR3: CASSLSGSRTDTQYF; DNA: TGTGCCAGCAGTCTAAGCGGGAGTCGCACAGATACGCAGTATTTT
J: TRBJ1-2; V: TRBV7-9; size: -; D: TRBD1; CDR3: CASSPTGVNYGYTF; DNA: TGTGCCAGCAGTCCAACAGGGGTGAACTATGGCTACACCTTC
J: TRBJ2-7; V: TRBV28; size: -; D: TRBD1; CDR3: CASSSRTGVVHEQYF; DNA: TGTGCCAGCAGTTCGCGGACAGGGGTGGTACACGAGCAGTACTTC
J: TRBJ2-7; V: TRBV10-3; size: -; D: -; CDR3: CAISEDFGSRGYYEQYF; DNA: TGTGCCATCAGTGAGGACTTTGGGAGCAGAGGGTACTACGAGCAGTACTTC
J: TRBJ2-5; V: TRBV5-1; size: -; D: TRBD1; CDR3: CASSYCAGQGHETQYF; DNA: TGCGCCAGCAGCTACTGCGCGGGACAGGGGCACGAGACCCAGTACTTC
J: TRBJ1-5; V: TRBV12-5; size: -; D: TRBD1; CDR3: CASGSWDRAINQPQHF; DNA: TGTGCTAGTGGTTCCTGGGACAGGGCGATCAATCAGCCCCAGCATTTT
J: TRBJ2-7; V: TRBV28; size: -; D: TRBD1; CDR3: CASSPAGTGTSEQYF; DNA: TGTGCCAGCAGTCCCGCCGGGACAGGGACGTCCGAGCAGTACTTC
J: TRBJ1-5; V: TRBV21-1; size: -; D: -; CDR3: CASSKASNRANQPQHF; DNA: TGTGCCAGCAGCAAAGCAAGTAACAGGGCTAATCAGCCCCAGCATTTT
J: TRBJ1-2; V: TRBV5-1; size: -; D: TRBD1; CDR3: CASSLATRDRVEANYGYTF; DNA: TGCGCCAGCAGCTTGGCCACTCGGGACAGGGTCGAAGCTAACTATGGCTACACCTTC
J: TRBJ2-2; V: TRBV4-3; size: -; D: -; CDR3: CASSPGGPDTGELFF; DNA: TGCGCCAGCAGCCCAGGCGGGCCGGACACCGGGGAGCTGTTTTTT
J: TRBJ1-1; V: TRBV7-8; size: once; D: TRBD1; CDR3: CASSRNRGLDTEAFF; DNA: TGTGCCAGCAGCCGGAACAGGGGGTTGGACACTGAAGCTTTCTTT
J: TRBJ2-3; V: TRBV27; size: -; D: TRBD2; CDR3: CASSLWAGGPPDTQYF; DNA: TGTGCCAGCAGTTTATGGGCGGGGGGGCCGCCAGATACGCAGTATTTT
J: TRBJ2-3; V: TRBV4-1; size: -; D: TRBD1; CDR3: CASSQDGQGAYTDTQYF; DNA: TGCGCCAGCAGCCAAGACGGACAGGGGGCTTACACAGATACGCAGTATTTT
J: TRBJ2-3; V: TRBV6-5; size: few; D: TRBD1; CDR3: CASSRDRSTDTQYF; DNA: TGTGCCAGCAGTCGGGACAGAAGCACAGATACGCAGTATTTT
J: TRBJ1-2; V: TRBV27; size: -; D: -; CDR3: CASSLSKKSYGYTF; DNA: TGTGCCAGCAGTTTGAGCAAGAAAAGCTATGGCTACACCTTC
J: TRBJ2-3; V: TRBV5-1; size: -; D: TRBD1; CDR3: CASSFSTTGGLTDTQYF; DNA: TGCGCCAGCAGCTTCTCAACGACAGGGGGTCTCACAGATACGCAGTATTTT
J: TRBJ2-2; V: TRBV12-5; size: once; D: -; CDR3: CASGSISYGGSTGELFF; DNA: TGTGCTAGTGGTTCGATATCCTATGGCGGAAGCACCGGGGAGCTGTTTTTT
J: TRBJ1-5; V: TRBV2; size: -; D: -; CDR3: CASSEEQGNQPQHF; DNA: TGTGCCAGCAGTGAGGAACAGGGTAATCAGCCCCAGCATTTT
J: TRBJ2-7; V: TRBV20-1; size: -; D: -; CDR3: CSTQESYEQYF; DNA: TGCAGTACACAGGAATCCTACGAGCAGTACTTC
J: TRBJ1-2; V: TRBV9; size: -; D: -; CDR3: CASSSSDYGYTF; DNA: TGTGCCAGCAGCTCGAGCGATTATGGCTACACCTTC
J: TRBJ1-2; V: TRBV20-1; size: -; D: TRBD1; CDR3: CSAPDRPRYTF; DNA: TGCAGTGCCCCGGACAGGCCAAGATACACCTTC
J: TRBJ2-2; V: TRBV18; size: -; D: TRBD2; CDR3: CASSALAGAAGELFF; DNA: TGTGCCAGCTCAGCCCTAGCGGGAGCGGCCGGGGAGCTGTTTTTT
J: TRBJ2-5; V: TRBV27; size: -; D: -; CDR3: CASSPKFQETQYF; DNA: TGTGCCAGCAGCCCTAAGTTCCAAGAGACCCAGTACTTC
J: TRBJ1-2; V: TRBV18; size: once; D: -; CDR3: CASSPPFQVRRRQSGYTF; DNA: TGTGCCAGCTCACCACCCTTCCAGGTGCGCCGGCGACAAAGCGGCTACACCTTC